A selection of T cell receptor beta chains follows, all from one sample in a study of T cell responses to AZD1222 COVID-19 vaccine. The assay was immunoSEQ multiplex PCR, and TCRdb's table has in-frame clones only and misses some. The sample carries approximately 100,000 clones, around 94% recorded once. The sequencing used peripheral blood, collected on day 0 of AZD1222 vaccination. The receptors here all came from an adult in good health. Each CDR3 is given with its conserved first and last residue. D genes are given only for firm matches. Size values are once, few and many counts, or a class for expanded clones, and some rows have none.

cdr3_aa cdr3_nt v_call d_call j_call clone_size
CASSPPPYNEQFF TGTGCCAGCAGCCCACCCCCCTACAATGAGCAGTTCTTC TRBV3-1/TRBV3-2 - TRBJ2-1 -
CASSFSEVAGYQETQYF TGTGCCAGCAGTTTTTCTGAGGTAGCGGGGTACCAAGAGACCCAGTACTTC TRBV6-2/TRBV6-3 TRBD2 TRBJ2-5 once
CASRERSSGSSGEQFF TGTGCCAGCAGGGAAAGATCTAGCGGGAGTTCGGGTGAGCAGTTCTTC TRBV6-1 TRBD2 TRBJ2-1 -
CASSVDRGSSPLHF TGTGCCAGCAGTGTTGACAGGGGGTCTTCACCCCTCCACTTT TRBV2 TRBD1 TRBJ1-6 once
CASSVNGRNTIYF TGTGCCAGCAGCGTAAACGGACGAAACACCATATATTTT TRBV9 - TRBJ1-3 -
CASSLGPVSSHEQFF TGTGCCAGTAGCCTCGGGCCTGTTTCTTCCCATGAGCAGTTCTTC TRBV19 - TRBJ2-1 -
CASSPLAVYNEQFF TGTGCCAGCAGTCCCCTAGCGGTCTACAATGAGCAGTTCTTC TRBV6-2/TRBV6-3 TRBD2 TRBJ2-1 -
CASSVVTDLRNTEAFF TGTGCCAGCAGCGTAGTGACGGACCTCCGGAACACTGAAGCTTTCTTT TRBV9 - TRBJ1-1 -
CASSSLRGTGGQETQYF TGTGCCAGCAGCTCGCTCCGGGGGACAGGGGGCCAAGAGACCCAGTACTTC TRBV7-9 TRBD1 TRBJ2-5 -
CASSERIPSEAFF TGTGCCAGCAGTGAACGCATCCCCAGCGAGGCTTTCTTT TRBV2 - TRBJ1-1 -
CASTTARGAPSPLHF TGTGCCAGCACCACTGCCCGGGGCGCGCCTTCACCCCTCCACTTT TRBV11-3 - TRBJ1-6 -
CASSLVGEKLFF TGCGCCAGCAGCTTGGTGGGTGAAAAACTGTTTTTT TRBV5-1 - TRBJ1-4 -
CASSRLVGRTYEQYF TGTGCCAGCAGCCGCTTGGTGGGAAGAACCTACGAGCAGTACTTC TRBV28 - TRBJ2-7 -
CASSWGGEMVNTEAFF TGTGCCAGCAGTTGGGGGGGCGAGATGGTCAACACTGAAGCTTTCTTT TRBV5-4 - TRBJ1-1 -
CASSFHRLAGVSDTQYF TGTGCCAGCAGTTTCCACAGACTAGCGGGAGTGTCTGATACGCAGTATTTT TRBV28 TRBD2 TRBJ2-3 -
CASSSSGGHYEQYF TGTGCCAGCAGTTCTAGCGGGGGACACTACGAGCAGTACTTC TRBV7-9 TRBD2 TRBJ2-7 -
CASSLPTIGTEAFF TGTGCCAGCTCACTTCCCACGATAGGCACTGAAGCTTTCTTT TRBV18 - TRBJ1-1 -
CASSTQEGVPGNTIYF TGTGCCAGTAGCACGCAGGAAGGGGTCCCTGGAAACACCATATATTTT TRBV19 - TRBJ1-3 -
CASYSNADYGYTF TGTGCCAGCTACTCCAATGCCGACTATGGCTACACCTTC TRBV6-5 - TRBJ1-2 -
CASSLRTGKDIQYF TGTGCCAGCAGCCTTCGGACAGGGAAGGACATTCAGTACTTC TRBV5-4 TRBD1 TRBJ2-4 -
CSAVAGSSYEQYF TGCAGCGCTGTAGCGGGGAGCTCCTACGAGCAGTACTTC TRBV29-1 TRBD2 TRBJ2-7 -
CASSDETGSEKLFF TGCGCCAGCAGTGACGAGACAGGGAGTGAAAAACTGTTTTTT TRBV10-2 TRBD1 TRBJ1-4 -
CASSLTGVYEQYF TGCGCCAGCAGCTTAACAGGGGTGTACGAGCAGTACTTC TRBV5-1 TRBD1 TRBJ2-7 few
CARSVGGGQGAYGYTF TGTGCCCGCAGCGTAGGCGGGGGGCAGGGGGCCTATGGCTACACCTTC TRBV9 TRBD1 TRBJ1-2 -
CAWSGSSQETQYF TGTGCCTGGAGCGGGAGTAGTCAAGAGACCCAGTACTTC TRBV30 - TRBJ2-5 -
CASSLEGSSYEQYF TGCGCCAGCAGCCTGGAGGGAAGCTCCTACGAGCAGTACTTC TRBV4-1 - TRBJ2-7 -
CATSDLSWEQFF TGTGCCACCAGTGATCTGTCTTGGGAGCAGTTCTTC TRBV24-1 - TRBJ2-1 -
CASRDPAQSNEQFF TGTGCCAGCAGAGACCCGGCTCAGTCCAATGAGCAGTTCTTC TRBV28 - TRBJ2-1 few
CASSQDGYYGYTF TGCGCCAGCAGCCAAGATGGGTACTATGGCTACACCTTC TRBV4-3 - TRBJ1-2 -
CASSLSGRPLFANTGELFF TGCGCCAGCAGCCTGAGCGGGAGGCCCTTATTCGCGAACACCGGGGAGCTGTTTTTT TRBV5-1 TRBD2 TRBJ2-2 -
CASSPNRNSYNSPLHF TGTGCCAGCAGCCCAAACAGGAACTCCTATAATTCACCCCTCCACTTT TRBV9 - TRBJ1-6 few
CASSQVSASTGLVYTGELFF TGCGCCAGCAGCCAAGTTTCGGCCAGTACGGGACTAGTTTACACCGGGGAGCTGTTTTTT TRBV4-1 TRBD2 TRBJ2-2 -
CASSSDRGVNTEAFF TGTGCCAGCAGCTCAGACAGGGGCGTAAACACTGAAGCTTTCTTT TRBV7-2 TRBD1 TRBJ1-1 -
CASSPSSGGNEKLFF TGTGCCAGCAGCCCTTCATCCGGGGGTAATGAAAAACTGTTTTTT TRBV5-4 - TRBJ1-4 once
CASSLGASGAGQPQHF TGTGCCAGCAGCTTAGGGGCATCTGGGGCAGGGCAGCCCCAGCATTTT TRBV7-6 - TRBJ1-5 -